This TCR beta chain was found in a study of human T cells and chemical hapten exposure. The wider study: The variation in per-sample TCR yields arose mainly from small differences in pooled library volumes. Overall study findings and caveats: Expanded TCRs grouped into significantly more large CDR3 similarity clusters than controls produced.

This clonotype was seen ten or more times. No antigen is known for it. This CDR3 comprises 12 residues. The germline gives CDR1 SEHNR, CDR2 FQNEAQ (reference sequence). Trimming pared 5 bases from V and 6 bases from J, leaving 11 bases between. Time point described: patch test 1, 2 weeks after DPC sensitization. Treatment denoted: therapeutic diphenylcyclopropenone sensitization with weekly scalp DPC. Each patch-test visit's blood sample preceded patch application. Original handling: Samples ranged from roughly 23,224 to 700,000 TCRs, with a median of around 100,000. TCRdb recomputed calls from the RACE reads with MiXCR, one row per CDR3 protein. The V and J calls come from TCRdb's annotation, not from the publication. The sample has roughly 360,000 distinct CDR3 sequences, more than 4.5% seen once; the top ten hold 2% to 2.5%.

This chain joins TRBV7-9 and TRBJ2-7; D gene unclear. The source of this sequence is a woman between 45 and 65 years old with alopecia areata. Some clones in this sample may be carry-over from other donors' samples. The specimen was whole blood, collected in connection with sensitization to the hapten diphenylcyclopropenone (DPC). The CDR3 here is CASSPRTGEQYF. The CDR3 DNA sequence: TGTGCCAGCAGCCCTCGGACCGGCGAGCAGTACTTC. The variable domain in full, with the rest retrieved from reference TRBV7-9 and TRBJ2-7, is DTGVSQNPRHKITKRGQNVTFRCDPISEHNRLYWYRQTLGQGPEFLTYFQNEAQLEKSRLLSDRFSAERPKGSFSTLEIQRTEQGDSAMYLCASSPRTGEQYFGPGTRLTVT.